This note documents a single TCR beta chain sequence. Antigen specificity is unknown. These data originate in a study of T cells in pancreatic ductal adenocarcinoma. Study-wide results and limits: The resected pancreatic cancer cohort was biased toward the minority with early-stage disease. Blood clonality (around 0.066) did not differ significantly from tumor (around 0.1). Tumor samples had fewer productive templates and approximately 8-fold fewer unique clonotypes than blood. Comparisons of tumor and blood clonality may show falsely lower tumor diversity.

Trimming shortened V by 0 bases and J by 1 base, and 7 bases separated the two germline ends. The CDR3 consists of 15 residues. Germline CDR1 and CDR2: LNHNV and YYDKDF (reference sequence). Profiled with immunoSEQ multiplex PCR; TCRdb holds only in-frame clones, not every one. The table has 30,000 or so clones, around nine tenths seen once. The selected patients with pancreatic ductal adenocarcinoma had surgery but no neoadjuvant therapy. This chain uses TRBV15 with TRBJ1-5; no clear D. The origin of this receptor is a human donor with pancreatic ductal adenocarcinoma. Sequenced sample: PBMCs. Here the CDR3 reads CATSRDRPSNQPQHF. DNA of the CDR3: TGTGCCACCAGCAGAGATCGGCCCAGCAATCAGCCCCAGCATTTT.